Here is one T cell receptor (beta chain) with its context. Amplification used 60 Vbeta primers and 13 Jbeta primers. The method was immunoSEQ multiplex PCR; TCRdb's version includes in-frame clones alone and lacks a portion of them. Recorded for this sample: about 32,000 clones. The CDR3 loop spans 17 amino acids. V was pared by 4 bases and J by 0 bases, with 9 bases of the junction left unmatched. The germline gives CDR1 WSHSY, CDR2 SAAADI. This record belongs to a study of cytomegalovirus exposure and HLA in healthy donors. The sequence derives from a female donor in good health and CMV-seronegative. Sequenced material: PBMCs. The chain uses TRBV10-2 and TRBJ1-5, with 7 bases lining up with TRBD1. The CDR3 DNA follows: TGCGCCAGCAGTGCATTAGAACAGGGGTTTAGCAATCAGCCCCAGCATTTT. Its protein product is CASSALEQGFSNQPQHF.